This entry concerns a single TCR beta chain. Its antigen remains unknown. Healthy donors had no documented immune events, such as infections, while sampled. This record belongs to a study of identifying expanded T cells in peripheral blood. Notes on the study in general: Differentially abundant clones: around 1.2 between replicates, about 17 at around 2 weeks, more than 18 at four. Across healthy donors, higher total template counts meant significantly greater approximately two-week count variance.

Sequencing used immunoSEQ multiplex PCR; TCRdb keeps in-frame clones, though not all of them. The sample has 91,000 or so clones; 88% are singletons. This CDR3 has 18 amino acids. V was pared by 2 bases and J by 6 bases, with 7 bases of the junction left unmatched. Germline-derived CDR1 and CDR2 are MNHEY and SMNVEV (reference sequence). The TCR comes from a person aged 18 to 75 in good health. The source material was blood. V gene TRBV27 combines with J gene TRBJ2-2, with 15 bases lining up with TRBD2. CDR3 nucleotides: TGTGCCAGCAGTTTACCAGGACTAGCGGGAGGGCCTTCCGGGGAGCTGTTTTTT. Its translation is CASSLPGLAGGPSGELFF.